This TCR beta chain emerged from a study of long-term antiretroviral therapy in people with HIV. Running of the v3.0 immunoSEQ assay took place at survey level. Sequencing was performed with immunoSEQ multiplex PCR; in TCRdb, only in-frame clones are kept and a portion is missing. The table records some 8,900 clones, 70% to 80% of them present only once. With 5 bases clipped from V and 7 bases from J, the junction kept 10 bases outside the gene matches. Germline V CDR1 and CDR2: LNHDA, SQIVND (reference sequence). The CDR3 runs 15 residues. This receptor was taken from a man aged 40-49 years with HIV. Material: unsorted PBMCs, obtained 1.8 years before starting antiretroviral therapy. The genes are TRBV19 and TRBJ1-4, with 7 bases fitting TRBD1. CDR3 DNA sequence: TGTGCCAGTAGTTCTGATACAGGGGTTGGTGAAAAACTGTTTTTT. Protein product: CASSSDTGVGEKLFF. Drawing the rest from reference TRBV19 and TRBJ1-4, the complete variable domain is DGGITQSPKYLFRKEGQNVTLSCEQNLNHDAMYWYRQDPGQGLRLIYYSQIVNDFQKGDIAEGYSVSREKKESFPLTVTSAQKNPTAFYLCASSSDTGVGEKLFFGSGTQLSVL.